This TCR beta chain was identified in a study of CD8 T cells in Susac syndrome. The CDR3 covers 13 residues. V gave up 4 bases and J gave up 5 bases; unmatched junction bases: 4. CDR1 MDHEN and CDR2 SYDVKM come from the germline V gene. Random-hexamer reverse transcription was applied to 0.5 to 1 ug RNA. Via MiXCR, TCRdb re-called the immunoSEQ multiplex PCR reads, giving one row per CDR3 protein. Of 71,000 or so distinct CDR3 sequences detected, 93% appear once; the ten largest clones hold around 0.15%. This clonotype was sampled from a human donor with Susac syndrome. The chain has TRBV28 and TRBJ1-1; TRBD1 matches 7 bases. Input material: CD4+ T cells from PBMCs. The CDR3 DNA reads TGTGCCAGCAGTTCCGACAGGGTAACTGAAGCTTTCTTT. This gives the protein CASSSDRVTEAFF.